This passage covers 14 T cell receptor beta chains from one sample sequenced in a study of post-analysis software for immune sequencing data. Overall study results and limits: Patients carried several TRBV segments more frequently than controls did, and TRBV5-6, TRBV5-1 and TRBV20-1 were among them.

Libraries were made from TCR beta cDNA, and they carried unique molecular identifiers. MiXCR, run by TCRdb on the PCR reads, gives a single entry per CDR3 protein. In the table there are a few hundred thousand distinct CDR3 sequences, around 31% of which are singletons. Their antigen targets remain unknown. The sample comprised blood. The receptors shown here come from a girl under 18 with multiple sclerosis.

The V gene is TRBV9, the J gene TRBJ2-1; TRBD2 aligns across 8 bases. Losses at the gene ends were 2 bases for V and 5 bases for J; bases not matched to a gene: 12. The CDR3 sequence is 17 residues long. Per germline, CDR1 SGDLS and CDR2 YYNGEE. CDR3 coding DNA: TGTGCCAGCAGCGTCCTTTCCGGGGGGGCTTACGACAATGAGCAGTTCTTC. Translated: CASSVLSGGAYDNEQFF.

The chain has TRBV9 and TRBJ2-7; D possibly corresponds to TRBD2 (6 bases). Germline V gene sequence: CDR1 SGDLS, CDR2 YYNGEE. The V end was cut by 4 bases, the J end by 7 bases, with 18 bases between. This CDR3 has 14 amino acids. The DNA of the CDR3 is TGTGCCAGCAGCCCCCAGACTAGAGATGGGGAGCAGTACTTC. Protein product: CASSPQTRDGEQYF.

J is TRBJ2-5 and V is TRBV7-9, with 7 bases lining up with TRBD1. The end of the DNA is better explained by TRBJ2-1, so the J call may be wrong. This CDR3 contains 14 residues. Looked up from germline, CDR1 is SEHNR and CDR2 is FQNEAQ (reference sequence). The CDR3 spells CASRPDRVQETQFF. CDR3 bases: TGTGCCAGCAGACCCGACAGGGTCCAAGAGACCCAGTTCTTC.

This clonotype occurred once. This sequence joins TRBV28 and TRBJ2-3; 10 nucleotides line up with TRBD2. This CDR3 region has 14 residues. Germline V gene sequence: CDR1 MDHEN, CDR2 SYDVKM. V was clipped by 8 bases and J by 0 bases; unmatched bases: 2. In nucleotides, the CDR3 is TGTGCCAGCTATAGCGGGGGGAGCACAGATACGCAGTATTTT. This translates into CASYSGGSTDTQYF.

This clonotype was recorded a few times. V gene TRBV15 combines with J gene TRBJ1-1; no clear D gene. V was trimmed by 5 bases and J by 6 bases, leaving 16 bases between them. The CDR3 is made up of 14 amino acids. Per the germline V gene, CDR1 is LNHNV and CDR2 is YYDKDF (reference sequence). As DNA, the CDR3 is TGTGCCACCAGCGTGGAGGTGGGCATGTCTGAAGCTTTCTTT. Encoded protein: CATSVEVGMSEAFF.

The rearrangement joins TRBV29-1 to TRBJ2-1; D might be TRBD2 (5 bases). The CDR3 covers 11 residues. Germline V gene sequence: CDR1 SQVTM, CDR2 ANQGSEA. With 4 bases removed from V and 4 bases from J, the gap between germline ends came to 5 bases. CDR3 in DNA: TGCAGCGTTGGACTATACAATGAGCAGTTCTTC. Translating gives CSVGLYNEQFF.

This clonotype turned up a few times. The chain recombines TRBV9 with TRBJ2-1; the D gene is possibly TRBD2 (7 bases). V lost 0 bases, J lost 0 bases, and 10 bases lay in between. Germline V lookup: CDR1 SGDLS, CDR2 YYNGEE. There are 16 residues in the CDR3. The CDR3 nucleotides read TGTGCCAGCAGCGTAGTCGGGGGGCGCTCCTACAATGAGCAGTTCTTC. The encoded protein is CASSVVGGRSYNEQFF.

This clonotype was observed a handful of times. The genes are TRBV20-1 and TRBJ2-4, with 7 nucleotides matching TRBD1. The CDR3 extends over 16 amino acids. Looked up from germline, CDR1 is DFQATT and CDR2 is SNEGSKA (reference sequence). After removal of 1 base from V and 0 bases from J, the junction contained 6 bases not matched to a gene. The CDR3 loop reads CSARADRHLAKNIQYF. Here the CDR3 DNA reads TGCAGTGCTAGAGCGGACAGGCACTTAGCCAAAAACATTCAGTACTTC.

This chain uses TRBV6-5 with TRBJ2-4, with a tentative D call TRBD2 (6 bases). CDR1 and CDR2 from the germline V gene are MNHEY and SVGAGI. V was trimmed by 10 bases and J by 4 bases, leaving 17 bases between them. This CDR3 is 14 amino acids long. CDR3 residues: CATRGPGVKNIQYF. The DNA of the CDR3 is TGTGCCACGCGTGGTCCGGGGGTTAAAAACATTCAGTACTTC.

The rearrangement links TRBV5-1 to TRBJ2-2, with D perhaps given as TRBD1 or TRBD2 (5 bases each). The CDR3 runs 15 residues. V lost 6 bases, J lost 7 bases, and 19 bases lay in between. CDR1 is SGHRS, CDR2 YFSETQ, per germline. In DNA, the CDR3 is TGCGCCAGCAAAGGCCGGGGCAGCCCCGACGGGGAGCTGTTTTTT. Translated: CASKGRGSPDGELFF.

V usage is TRBV12-3 or TRBV12-4 and J usage is TRBJ1-1; perhaps TRBD1 as D (5 bases). This CDR3 contains 18 residues. Trimming removed 5 bases at V and 1 base at J, with 23 bases between. CDR3: CASSPPWVREGGNTEAFF. CDR3 in DNA: TGTGCCAGCAGTCCGCCATGGGTCAGGGAGGGAGGGAACACTGAAGCTTTCTTT.

The chain uses TRBV4-2 and TRBJ2-4; 8 nucleotides line up with TRBD1. Germline trimming cut 1 base from V and 9 bases from J; bases unmatched to any gene: 11. Germline lookup yields CDR1 LGHNA and CDR2 YNFKEQ. The CDR3 contains 16 residues. CDR3 loop: CASSQGDRNVISIQYF. DNA of the CDR3: TGTGCCAGCAGCCAAGGGGACAGGAATGTGATAAGCATTCAGTACTTC.

Concerning this clonotype: The junction departs from the called germline gene at one end, perhaps through a read error. This chain uses TRBV14 with TRBJ2-3; 10 bases are a match to TRBD2. Germline V lookup: CDR1 SGHDN, CDR2 FVKESK. The CDR3 totals 16 residues. This chain's CDR3 is CASSQGSGGPGDTQYF. DNA for the CDR3: TGTGCCAGTAGCCAAGGTAGCGGGGGGCCCGGAGATACGCAGTATTTT.

This chain connects TRBV7-9 to TRBJ2-3; 8 nucleotides line up with TRBD1. CDR3 length equals 15 residues. The J segment lost 4 bases and the V segment lost 5 bases, leaving 8 bases of the junction unmatched. Per the germline V gene, CDR1 is SEHNR and CDR2 is FQNEAQ (reference sequence). CDR3 protein: CASSTVQGASDTQYF. DNA of the CDR3: TGTGCCAGCAGCACGGTCCAGGGGGCTTCAGATACGCAGTATTTT.